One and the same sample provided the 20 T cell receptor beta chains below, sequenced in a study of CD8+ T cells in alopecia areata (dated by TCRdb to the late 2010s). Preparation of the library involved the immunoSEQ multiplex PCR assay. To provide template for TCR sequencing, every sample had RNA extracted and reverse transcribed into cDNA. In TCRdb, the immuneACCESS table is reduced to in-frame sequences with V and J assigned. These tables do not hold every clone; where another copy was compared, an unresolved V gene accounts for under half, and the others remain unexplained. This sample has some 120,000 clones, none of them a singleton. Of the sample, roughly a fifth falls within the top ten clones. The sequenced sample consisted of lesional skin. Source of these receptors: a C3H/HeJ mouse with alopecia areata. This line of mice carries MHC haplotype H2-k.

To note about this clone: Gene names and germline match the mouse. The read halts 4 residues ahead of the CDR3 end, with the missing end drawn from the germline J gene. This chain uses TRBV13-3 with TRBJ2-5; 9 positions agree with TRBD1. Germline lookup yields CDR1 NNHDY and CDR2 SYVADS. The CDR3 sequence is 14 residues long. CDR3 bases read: TGTGCCAGCAGTAACAGGGGGCGACGGGAC. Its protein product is CASSNRGRRD. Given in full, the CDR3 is CASSNRGRRDTQYF. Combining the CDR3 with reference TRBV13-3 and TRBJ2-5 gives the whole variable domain EAAVTQSPRSKVAVTGGKVTLSCHQTNNHDYMYWYRQDTGHGLRLIHYSYVADSTEKGDIPDGYKASRPSQENFSLILELASLSQTAVYFCASSNRGRRDTQYFGPGTRLLVL.

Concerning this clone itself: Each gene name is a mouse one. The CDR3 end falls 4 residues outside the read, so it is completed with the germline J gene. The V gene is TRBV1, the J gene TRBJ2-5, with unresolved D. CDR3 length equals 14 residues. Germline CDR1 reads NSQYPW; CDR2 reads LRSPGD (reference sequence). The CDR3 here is CTCSADPGVDTQYF. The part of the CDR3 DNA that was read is TGCACCTGCAGTGCAGATCCTGGAGTAGAC.

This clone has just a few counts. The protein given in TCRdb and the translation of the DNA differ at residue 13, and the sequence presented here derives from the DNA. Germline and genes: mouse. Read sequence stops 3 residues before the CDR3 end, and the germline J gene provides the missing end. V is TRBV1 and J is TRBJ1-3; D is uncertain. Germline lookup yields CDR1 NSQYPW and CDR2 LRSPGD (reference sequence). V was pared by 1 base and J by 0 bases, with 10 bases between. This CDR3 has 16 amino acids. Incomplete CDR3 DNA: TGCACCTGCAGTGCAGTCCAGGAATATTCTGGAAATACG. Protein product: CTCSAVQEYSGNT. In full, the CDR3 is CTCSAVQEYSGNTLYF.

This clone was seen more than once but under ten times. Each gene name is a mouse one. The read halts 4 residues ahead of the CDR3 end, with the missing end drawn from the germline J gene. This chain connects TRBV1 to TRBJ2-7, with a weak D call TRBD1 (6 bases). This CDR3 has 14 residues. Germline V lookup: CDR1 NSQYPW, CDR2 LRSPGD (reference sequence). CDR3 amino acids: CTCSAVRDTYEQYF. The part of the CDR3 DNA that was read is TGCACCTGCAGTGCAGTCCGGGACACATAT. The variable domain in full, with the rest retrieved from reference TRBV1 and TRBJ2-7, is VTLLEQNPRWRLVPRGQAVNLRCILKNSQYPWMSWYQQDLQKQLQWLFTLRSPGDKEVKSLPGADYLATRVTDTELRLQVANMSQGRTLYCTCSAVRDTYEQYFGPGTRLTVL.

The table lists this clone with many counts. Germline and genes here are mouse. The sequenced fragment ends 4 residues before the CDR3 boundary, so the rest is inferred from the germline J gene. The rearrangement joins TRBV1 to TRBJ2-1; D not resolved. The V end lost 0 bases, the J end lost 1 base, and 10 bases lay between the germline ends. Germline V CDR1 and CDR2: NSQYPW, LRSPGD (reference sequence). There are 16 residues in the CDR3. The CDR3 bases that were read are TGCACCTGCAGTGCAGAAGGTTACAGCAACTATGCT. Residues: CTCSAEGYSNYA. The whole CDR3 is CTCSAEGYSNYAEQFF.

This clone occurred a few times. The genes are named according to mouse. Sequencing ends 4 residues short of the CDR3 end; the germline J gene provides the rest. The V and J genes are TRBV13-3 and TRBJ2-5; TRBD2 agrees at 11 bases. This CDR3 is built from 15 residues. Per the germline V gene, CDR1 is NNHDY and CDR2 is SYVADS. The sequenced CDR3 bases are TGTGCCAGCAGTGGTGACTGGGGGGGTCGGGAC. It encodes CASSGDWGGRD. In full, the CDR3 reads CASSGDWGGRDTQYF.

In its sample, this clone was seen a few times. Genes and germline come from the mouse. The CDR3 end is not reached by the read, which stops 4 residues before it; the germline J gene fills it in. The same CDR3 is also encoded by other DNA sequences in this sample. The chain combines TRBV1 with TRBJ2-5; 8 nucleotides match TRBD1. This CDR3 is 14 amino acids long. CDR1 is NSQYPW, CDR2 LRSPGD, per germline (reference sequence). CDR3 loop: CTCSADPGGDTQYF. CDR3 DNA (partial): TGCACCTGCAGTGCAGATCCAGGGGGCGAC. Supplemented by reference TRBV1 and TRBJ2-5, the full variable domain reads VTLLEQNPRWRLVPRGQAVNLRCILKNSQYPWMSWYQQDLQKQLQWLFTLRSPGDKEVKSLPGADYLATRVTDTELRLQVANMSQGRTLYCTCSADPGGDTQYFGPGTRLLVL.

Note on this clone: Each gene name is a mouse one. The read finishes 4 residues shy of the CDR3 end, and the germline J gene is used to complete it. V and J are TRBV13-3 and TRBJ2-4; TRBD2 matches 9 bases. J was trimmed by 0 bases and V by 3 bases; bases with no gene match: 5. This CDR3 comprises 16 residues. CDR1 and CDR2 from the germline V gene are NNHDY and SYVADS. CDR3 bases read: TGTGCCAGCAGTGGAAGACTGGGGGTTAGTCAAAAC. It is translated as CASSGRLGVSQN. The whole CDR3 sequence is CASSGRLGVSQNTLYF.

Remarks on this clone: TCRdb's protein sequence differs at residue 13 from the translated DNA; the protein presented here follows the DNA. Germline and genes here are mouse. CDR3 DNA (partial): TGTGCCAGCAGTGGGACAGGGTCCTATTCTGGAAATACG. This codes for CASSGTGSYSGNT. The entire CDR3 sequence reads CASSGTGSYSGNTLYF. The chain joins TRBV13-3 to TRBJ1-3, with 8 bases fitting TRBD1. Coverage ceases 3 residues before the CDR3 finishes, and the germline J gene fills in the end. The CDR3 consists of 16 residues. The V and J ends lost 3 bases and 0 bases, in that order; junction bases with no gene match: 5. CDR1 is NNHDY and CDR2 is SYVADS in the germline V gene.

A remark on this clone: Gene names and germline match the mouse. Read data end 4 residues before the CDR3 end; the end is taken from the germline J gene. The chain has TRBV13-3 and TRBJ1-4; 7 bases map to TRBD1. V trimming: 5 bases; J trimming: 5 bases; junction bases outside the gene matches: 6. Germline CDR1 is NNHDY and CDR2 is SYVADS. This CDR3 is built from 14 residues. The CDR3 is CASRPGQSNERLFF. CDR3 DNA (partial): TGTGCCAGCAGACCGGGACAGTCGAACGAA.

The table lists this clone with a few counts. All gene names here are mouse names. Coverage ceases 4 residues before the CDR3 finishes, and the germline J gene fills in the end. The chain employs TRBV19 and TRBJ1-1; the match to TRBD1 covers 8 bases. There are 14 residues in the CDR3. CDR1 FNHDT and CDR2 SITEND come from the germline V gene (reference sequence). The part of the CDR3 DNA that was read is TGTGCCAGCAGTATACAGGGGGCGCTGGGA. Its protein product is CASSIQGALG. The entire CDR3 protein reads CASSIQGALGEVFF.

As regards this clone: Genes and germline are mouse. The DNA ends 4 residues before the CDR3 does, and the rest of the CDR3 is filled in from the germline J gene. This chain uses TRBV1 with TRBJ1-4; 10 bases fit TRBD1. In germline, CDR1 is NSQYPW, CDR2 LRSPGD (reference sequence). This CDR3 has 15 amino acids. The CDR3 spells CTCSATGGWGERLFF. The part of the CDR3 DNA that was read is TGCACCTGCAGTGCGACAGGGGGCTGGGGCGAA.

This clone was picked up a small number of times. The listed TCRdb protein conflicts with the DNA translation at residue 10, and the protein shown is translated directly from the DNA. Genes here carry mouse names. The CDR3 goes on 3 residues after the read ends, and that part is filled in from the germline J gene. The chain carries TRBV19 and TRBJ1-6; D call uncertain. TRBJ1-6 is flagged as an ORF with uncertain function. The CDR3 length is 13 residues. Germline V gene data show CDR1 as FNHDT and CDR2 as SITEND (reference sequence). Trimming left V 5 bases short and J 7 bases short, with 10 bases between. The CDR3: CASSTTENSPLYF. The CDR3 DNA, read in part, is TGTGCCAGCAGCACTACAGAGAATTCGCCC.

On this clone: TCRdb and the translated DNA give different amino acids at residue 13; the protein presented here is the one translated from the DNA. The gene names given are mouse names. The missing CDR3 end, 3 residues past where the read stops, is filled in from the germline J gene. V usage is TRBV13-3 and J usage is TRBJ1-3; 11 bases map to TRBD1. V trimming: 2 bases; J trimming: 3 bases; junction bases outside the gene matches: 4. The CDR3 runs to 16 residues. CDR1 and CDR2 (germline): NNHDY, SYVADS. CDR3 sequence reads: CASSDGQGALGNTLYF. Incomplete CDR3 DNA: TGTGCCAGCAGTGACGGACAGGGGGCGCTTGGAAATACG. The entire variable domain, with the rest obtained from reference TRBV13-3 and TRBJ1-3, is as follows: EAAVTQSPRSKVAVTGGKVTLSCHQTNNHDYMYWYRQDTGHGLRLIHYSYVADSTEKGDIPDGYKASRPSQENFSLILELASLSQTAVYFCASSDGQGALGNTLYFGEGSRLIVV.

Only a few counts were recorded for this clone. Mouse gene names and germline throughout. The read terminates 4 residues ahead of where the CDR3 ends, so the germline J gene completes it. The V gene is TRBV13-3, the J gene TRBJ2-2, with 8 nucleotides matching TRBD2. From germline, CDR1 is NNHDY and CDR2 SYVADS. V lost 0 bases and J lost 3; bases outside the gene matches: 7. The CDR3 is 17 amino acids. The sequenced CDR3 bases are TGTGCCAGCAGTGATGCCGCTGGGGGGCCGGACACCGGG. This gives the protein CASSDAAGGPDTG. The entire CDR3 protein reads CASSDAAGGPDTGQLYF.

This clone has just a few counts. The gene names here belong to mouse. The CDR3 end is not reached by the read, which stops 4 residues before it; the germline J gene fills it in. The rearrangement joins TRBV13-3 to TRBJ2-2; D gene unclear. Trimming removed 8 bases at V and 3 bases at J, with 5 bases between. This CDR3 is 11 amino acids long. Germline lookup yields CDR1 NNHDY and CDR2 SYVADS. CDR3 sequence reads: CASHYTGQLYF. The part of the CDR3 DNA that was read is TGTGCCAGTCATTACACCGGG. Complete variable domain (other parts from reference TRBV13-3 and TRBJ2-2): EAAVTQSPRSKVAVTGGKVTLSCHQTNNHDYMYWYRQDTGHGLRLIHYSYVADSTEKGDIPDGYKASRPSQENFSLILELASLSQTAVYFCASHYTGQLYFGEGSKLTVL.

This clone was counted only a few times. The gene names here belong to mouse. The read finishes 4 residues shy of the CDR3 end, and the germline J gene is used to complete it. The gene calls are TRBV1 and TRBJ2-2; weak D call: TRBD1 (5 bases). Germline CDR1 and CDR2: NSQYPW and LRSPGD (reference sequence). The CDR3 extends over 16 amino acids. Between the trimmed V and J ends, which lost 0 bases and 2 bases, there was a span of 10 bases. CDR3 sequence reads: CTCSAEGQGNTGQLYF. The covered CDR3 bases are TGCACCTGCAGTGCAGAAGGCCAGGGTAACACCGGG.

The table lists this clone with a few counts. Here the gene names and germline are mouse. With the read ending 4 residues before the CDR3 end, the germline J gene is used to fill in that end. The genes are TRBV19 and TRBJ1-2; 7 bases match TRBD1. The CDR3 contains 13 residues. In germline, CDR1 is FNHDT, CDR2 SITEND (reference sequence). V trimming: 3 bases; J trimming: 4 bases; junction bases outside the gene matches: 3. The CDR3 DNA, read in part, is TGTGCCAGCAGTACGCCAGGGGGCTCC. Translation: CASSTPGGS. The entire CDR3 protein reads CASSTPGGSDYTF.

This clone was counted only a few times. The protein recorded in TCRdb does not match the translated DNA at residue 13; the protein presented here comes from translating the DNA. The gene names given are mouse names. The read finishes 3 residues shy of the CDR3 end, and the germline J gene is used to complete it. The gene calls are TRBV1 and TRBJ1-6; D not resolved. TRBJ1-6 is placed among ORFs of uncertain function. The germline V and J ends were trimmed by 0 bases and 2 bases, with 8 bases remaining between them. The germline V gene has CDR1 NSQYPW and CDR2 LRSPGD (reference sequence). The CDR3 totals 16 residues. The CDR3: CTCSADPVAYNSPLYF. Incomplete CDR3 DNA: TGCACCTGCAGTGCAGATCCGGTGGCCTATAATTCGCCC.

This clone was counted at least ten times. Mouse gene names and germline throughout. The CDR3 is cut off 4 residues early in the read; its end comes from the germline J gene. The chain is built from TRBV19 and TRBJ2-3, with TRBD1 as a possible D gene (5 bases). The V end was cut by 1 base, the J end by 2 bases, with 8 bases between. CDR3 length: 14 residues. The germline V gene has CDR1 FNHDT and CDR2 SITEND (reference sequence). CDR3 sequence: CASSIQDNAETLYF. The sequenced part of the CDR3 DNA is TGTGCCAGCAGTATACAGGACAATGCAGAA.